This T cell receptor (beta chain) was obtained from a study of blood T cell repertoires in COVID-19. Study background: Sites across the United States, Italy and Spain contributed samples from acute and convalescent COVID-19. T cells, B-cell-depleted T cells, or PBMCs supplied cDNA or gDNA.

This clone was seen more than once but under ten times. V lost 6 bases, J lost 7 bases, and 15 bases lay in between. This CDR3 spans 14 amino acids. Germline V gene data show CDR1 as MNHNY and CDR2 as SVGAGI (reference sequence). As handled by the study authors: Amplification of reference gene primers provided the estimated nucleated cell counts. Clones were sequenced by immunoSEQ multiplex PCR, and TCRdb holds only the in-frame ones, with some missing. V, J and clone size are taken as reported in that table, and D and trimming were inferred from the DNA itself. The data contain under 50,000 clones, about 88% of them seen just once; the ten biggest clones take up approximately 32%.

The specimen sequenced was peripheral blood. The receptor was derived from a man aged 65 to 85 with active COVID-19. The chain has TRBV6-6 and TRBJ1-4; D may be TRBD1 (5 bases). In nucleotides, the CDR3 is TGTGCCAGCAGGAGCGGGGGGAGGGCTGAAAAACTGTTTTTT. Amino acids: CASRSGGRAEKLFF.